Only a few counts were recorded for the clone carrying this T cell receptor beta chain. The target antigen is unknown. The sample comes from a study of T-cell reconstitution after alpha-beta-depleted transplantation in children. Using unique molecular identifiers, the investigators prepared the TCRbeta library. TCRdb re-called the PCR reads through MiXCR, storing one row per CDR3 protein. Of roughly 790,000 distinct CDR3 sequences in the sample, about 16% were seen once. Study-wide results and limits: Recipient T cells and thymic progenitors that survived gave rise to the high TCRbeta diversity observed at day 60 in some patients. Several hundred expanded graft clones reportedly supplied alpha-beta T cells about two months after transplant.

Germline V gives CDR1 SGHRS, CDR2 YFSETQ. The V end was cut by 0 bases, the J end by 8 bases, with 15 bases between. This CDR3 comprises 15 residues. This receptor was identified in a male patient under 18 who had a stem cell transplant for acute lymphoblastic leukemia, so the T cells may come from the graft donor. V gene TRBV5-1 combines with J gene TRBJ2-1; D is undetermined. The starting material was PBMCs, mostly from graft donor cells, obtained 360 days after TCRalphabeta/CD19-depleted stem cell transplant. For the CDR3, the DNA is TGCGCCAGCAGCTTGGGCAGCCTGTTGGTGGATGAGCAGTTCTTC. Protein sequence: CASSLGSLLVDEQFF.